This T cell receptor (beta chain) was obtained from a study of identical twins. Unique molecular identifiers were in the cDNA, with template-switch universal primer binding. One entry per CDR3 protein results from TCRdb running MiXCR on the 5' RACE reads. The table shows around 960,000 distinct CDR3 sequences, with 9% to 15% occurring only once. There are 15 residues in the CDR3. Germline lookup yields CDR1 SGHRS and CDR2 YFSETQ. The V end lost 4 bases, the J end lost 3 bases, and 13 bases lay between the germline ends. This clonotype was observed at least ten times. What it recognizes is unknown. Study-wide points: Insertions were fewer in abundant cord blood beta clonotypes, whereas memory repertoires showed none of this pattern. Analyses of zero insertions could be partly confounded by invariant MAIT and iNKT cells.

The same data also went into a second study, on yellow fever vaccine responses in identical twins.

The TCR originated in a woman aged 18-29 years in good health. V usage is TRBV5-1 and J usage is TRBJ2-2; tentatively, D is TRBD1 or TRBD2 (5 bases each). The specimen was PBMCs. The CDR3 bases are TGCGCCAGCAGCGGTTGGGGGAGCGACACCGGGGAGCTGTTTTTT. Its protein is CASSGWGSDTGELFF.